One TCR beta chain is described in this entry. The data were taken from a study of chemoradiotherapy in HPV16-positive cancers. The data were produced by immunoSEQ multiplex PCR, yet TCRdb's version contains in-frame clones alone and is incomplete. The data contain around 13,000 clones, about 88% of them singletons. Germline CDR1 SQVTM, CDR2 ANQGSEA. V was clipped by 0 bases and J by 3 bases, with 11 bases between them. The length of the CDR3 is 14 residues. The rearrangement joins TRBV29-1 to TRBJ1-2; D is unclear. The sequencing here drew on blood, taken from a patient who underwent chemoradiotherapy. The TCR comes from a human donor with HPV-associated anogenital cancer. CDR3 amino acids: CSVEDGQVDYGYTF. For the CDR3, the DNA is TGCAGCGTTGAAGACGGCCAGGTGGACTATGGCTACACCTTC.